This entry is about one T cell receptor beta chain. This sample was taken from a study of blood T cell repertoires in COVID-19. About the study: COVID-19 samples from acute and convalescent phases originated in the United States, Italy and Spain. In each case, the material was cDNA or gDNA derived from T cells, B-cell-depleted T cells, or PBMCs.

V was cut by 6 bases and J by 3 bases, with 12 bases left in between. CDR3 length equals 13 residues. Method: immunoSEQ multiplex PCR; TCRdb's copy keeps in-frame clones and lacks some. Among 200,000 to 250,000 clones listed, nearly 90% were seen once. Material: PBMCs or T cells enriched from blood (not recorded which). This chain connects TRBV12-3 or TRBV12-4 to TRBJ2-7, with D maybe TRBD2 (5 bases). The clonotype was recovered from a man aged 25 to 40 who had been exposed to COVID-19. Here the CDR3 reads CASSGVGGYEQYF. As DNA, the CDR3 is TGTGCCAGCAGCGGGGTAGGTGGCTACGAGCAGTACTTC.